This T cell receptor beta chain is from a study of cytomegalovirus exposure and HLA in healthy donors. Study-wide context: The study placed 70% to 85% of its approximately 360 genotyped donors in the Caucasian-associated ancestry cluster.

Broader study findings: Presence/absence analyses took donor sequencing depth as roughly uniform. Previous analysis showed most TCR beta V segments were productive about 87% or about 30% of the time. Specificity of a few CMV-associated chains for CMV antigens was verified in vitro.

As for this clone: What it recognizes is unknown.

The V end was cut by 0 bases, the J end by 6 bases, with 9 bases between. The CDR3 runs 13 residues. In germline, CDR1 is SGHRS, CDR2 YFSETQ. Amplification used 60 Vbeta primers and 13 Jbeta primers. Produced via immunoSEQ multiplex PCR; TCRdb's table is partial and in-frame only. The sample lists approximately 75,000 clones; around 80% were seen once. The sequence was collected from a man aged 70 or older in good health and CMV-seropositive. Sequenced sample: PBMCs. The J gene is TRBJ1-2, the V gene TRBV5-1; possible D gene TRBD1, 6 bases. CDR3 DNA sequence: TGCGCCAGCAGCTTGGTGTCAGGGGATGGCTACACCTTC. Amino acid sequence: CASSLVSGDGYTF.